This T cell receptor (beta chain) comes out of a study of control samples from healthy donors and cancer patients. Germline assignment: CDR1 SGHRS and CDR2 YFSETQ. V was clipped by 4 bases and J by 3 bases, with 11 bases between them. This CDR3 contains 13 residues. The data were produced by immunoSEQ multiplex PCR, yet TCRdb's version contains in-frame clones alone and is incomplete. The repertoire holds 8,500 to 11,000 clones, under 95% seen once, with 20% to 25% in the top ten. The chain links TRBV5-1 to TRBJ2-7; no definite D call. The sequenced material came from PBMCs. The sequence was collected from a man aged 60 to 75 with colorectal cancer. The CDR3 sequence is CASSRDFGYEQYF. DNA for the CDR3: TGCGCCAGCAGCCGCGACTTCGGCTACGAGCAGTACTTC. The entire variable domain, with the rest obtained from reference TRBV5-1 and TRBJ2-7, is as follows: KAGVTQTPRYLIKTRGQQVTLSCSPISGHRSVSWYQQTPGQGLQFLFEYFSETQRNKGNFPGRFSGRQFSNSRSEMNVSTLELGDSALYLCASSRDFGYEQYFGPGTRLTVT.